This TCR beta chain was retrieved from a study of T cell changes during pregnancy in multiple sclerosis. This clone appeared a single time. This table comes from immunoSEQ multiplex PCR, and its TCRdb copy is limited to in-frame clones, with some not included. The table shows 100,000 or so clones, with 92% occurring only once. The CDR3 totals 15 residues. The V gene end was trimmed by 4 bases and the J gene end by 2 bases; junction bases not matched to a gene: 7. Germline V gives CDR1 SGHVS, CDR2 FNYEAQ. This sample comprised peripheral blood, obtained after pregnancy. The rearrangement uses TRBV7-6 and TRBJ2-7, with TRBD1 matching over 8 bases. The receptor was derived from a female donor with multiple sclerosis, enrolled in a pregnancy study. The CDR3 DNA is TGTGCCAGCAGCTACCAGGACAGGGCACCCTACGAGCAGTACTTC. Translating gives CASSYQDRAPYEQYF.